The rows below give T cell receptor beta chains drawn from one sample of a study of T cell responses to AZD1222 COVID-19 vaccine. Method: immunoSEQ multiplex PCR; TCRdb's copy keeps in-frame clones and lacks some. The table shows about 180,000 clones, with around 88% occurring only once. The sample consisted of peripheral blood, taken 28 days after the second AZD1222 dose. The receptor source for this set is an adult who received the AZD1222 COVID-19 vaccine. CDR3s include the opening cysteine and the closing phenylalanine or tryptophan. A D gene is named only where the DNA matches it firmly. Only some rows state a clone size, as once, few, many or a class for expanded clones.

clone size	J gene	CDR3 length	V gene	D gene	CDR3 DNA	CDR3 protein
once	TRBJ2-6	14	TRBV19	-	TGTGCCAGTAAAGCGGGCGCTGGGGCCAACGTCCTGACTTTC	CASKAGAGANVLTF
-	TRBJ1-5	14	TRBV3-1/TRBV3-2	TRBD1	TGTGCCAGCAGCCACGGGACAGGGAAGGAGCCCCAGCATTTT	CASSHGTGKEPQHF
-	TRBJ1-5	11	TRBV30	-	TGTGCCTGGGTCCGAAGACAGCCCCAGCATTTT	CAWVRRQPQHF
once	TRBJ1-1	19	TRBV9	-	TGTGCCAGCAGCGTTGATCCCTCGGGCCCCGGTTCGCAGAACACTGAAGCTTTCTTT	CASSVDPSGPGSQNTEAFF
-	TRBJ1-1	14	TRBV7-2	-	TGTGCCAGCAGCCCTCCGGGACGTCAGGCTGAAGCTTTCTTT	CASSPPGRQAEAFF
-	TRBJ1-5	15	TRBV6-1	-	TGTGCCAGCAGTGAAGGGAGCAGGGTCTATCAGCCCCAGCATTTT	CASSEGSRVYQPQHF
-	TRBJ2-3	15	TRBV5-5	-	TGTGCCAGCAGCTACCTAGCGACTTACACAGATACGCAGTATTTT	CASSYLATYTDTQYF
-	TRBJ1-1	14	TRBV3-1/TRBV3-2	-	TGTGCCAGCAGCCAAATCGGGTACGGGGCTGAAGCTTTCTTT	CASSQIGYGAEAFF
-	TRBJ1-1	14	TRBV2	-	TGTGCCAGCAGTGTGCAGGGTTCGAACACTGAAGCTTTCTTT	CASSVQGSNTEAFF
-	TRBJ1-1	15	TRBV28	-	TGTGCCAGCAGTTCCGTCCGGGAAATCAACACTGAAGCTTTCTTT	CASSSVREINTEAFF
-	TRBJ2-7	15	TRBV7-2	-	TGTGCCAGCAGCTTAGGCGTGACTAGTTCCTACGAGCAGTACTTC	CASSLGVTSSYEQYF
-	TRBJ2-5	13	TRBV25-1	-	TGTGCCAGCAGTGTCCTCGGTGGGGGGACCCAGTACTTC	CASSVLGGGTQYF
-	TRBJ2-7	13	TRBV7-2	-	TGTGCCAGCAGCCTATACAGCCACTACGAGCAGTACTTC	CASSLYSHYEQYF
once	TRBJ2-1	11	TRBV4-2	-	TGTGCCAGCAGCTCCGAGGGGGAGCAGTTCTTC	CASSSEGEQFF
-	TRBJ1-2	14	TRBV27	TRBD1	TGTGCCAGCAGTGGACAGGGGGGGATAGAGGGCTACACCTTC	CASSGQGGIEGYTF
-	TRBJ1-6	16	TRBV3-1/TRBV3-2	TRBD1	TGTGCCAGCAGCCAAGTTTCGACAGGGACTAGATCACCCCTCCACTTT	CASSQVSTGTRSPLHF
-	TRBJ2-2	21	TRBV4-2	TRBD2	TGTGCCAGCAGCCAAGATCCCTTAGCTAGCGGGGGGGTTCTAAACACCGGGGAGCTGTTTTTT	CASSQDPLASGGVLNTGELFF
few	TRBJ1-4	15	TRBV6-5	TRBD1	TGTGCCAGCAGTTACCGGGGACAGAACAATGAAAAACTGTTTTTT	CASSYRGQNNEKLFF
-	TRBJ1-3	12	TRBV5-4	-	TGTGCCAGCAGCGTACAGGGAAACACCATATATTTT	CASSVQGNTIYF